What follows are 12 T cell receptor beta chains derived from one specimen sequenced in a study of cytomegalovirus exposure and HLA in healthy donors. Both 60 Vbeta primers and 13 Jbeta primers went into the PCR. Only in-frame clones appear in the TCRdb table, and some are missing; sequencing was by immunoSEQ multiplex PCR. Among about 140,000 clones listed, more than 60% were seen once. The sequenced sample was PBMCs. Receptor source: a man aged 18 to 29 in good health and CMV-seropositive.

In this sample, this clone turned up a few times. The V and J genes are TRBV5-1 and TRBJ2-7; 11 bases agree with TRBD2. V gave up 4 bases and J gave up 7 bases; unmatched junction bases: 10. Germline assignment: CDR1 SGHRS and CDR2 YFSETQ. The CDR3 sequence is 15 residues long. DNA for the CDR3: TGCGCCAGCAGCGCAACTAGCGGGAGAGAGAAAGAGCAGTACTTC. Its protein is CASSATSGREKEQYF.

The chain carries TRBV27 and TRBJ2-5; 15 positions agree with TRBD2. CDR3 length: 17 amino acids. The ends lost 4 bases at V and 5 bases at J; junction bases unmatched: 8. Looked up from germline, CDR1 is MNHEY and CDR2 is SMNVEV (reference sequence). The CDR3 protein is CASSSSGTSGRRETQYF. The CDR3 region has the DNA TGTGCCAGCAGTTCATCCGGGACTAGCGGGAGGCGTGAGACCCAGTACTTC.

This sequence joins TRBV5-1 and TRBJ1-1; a possible D gene is TRBD1 (6 bases). V gave up 0 bases and J gave up 1 base, with 10 bases separating them. The CDR3 is 15 residues long. Per germline, CDR1 SGHRS and CDR2 YFSETQ. CDR3 nucleotide sequence: TGCGCCAGCAGCTTGGCCGGCAGGGGGAACACTGAAGCTTTCTTT. Translated: CASSLAGRGNTEAFF.

With respect to this clone: At one boundary the junction diverges from the germline segment, which might be a read error. The J gene is TRBJ1-1, the V gene TRBV7-8; TRBD1 aligns across 10 bases. CDR3 length: 16 residues. Germline V lookup: CDR1 SGHVS, CDR2 FQNEAQ. CDR3 sequence (DNA): TGTGCCAGCAGTTTAGGGACAGGGGCATGGTTTGCTGAAGCTTTCTTT. As protein: CASSLGTGAWFAEAFF.

A few counts support this clone. This rearrangement joins TRBV30 to TRBJ1-2; maybe TRBD1 (5 bases). Germline loops: CDR1 GTSNPN, CDR2 SVGIG (reference sequence). Deletions cut 0 bases from V and 6 bases from J, with 11 bases between. The CDR3 covers 13 residues. The CDR3 region is CAWSVLGTDGYTF. DNA for the CDR3: TGTGCCTGGAGTGTATTGGGGACTGATGGCTACACCTTC.

On this clone itself: Relative to the germline gene, one junction end is altered; a read error may explain this. This chain links TRBV7-9 with TRBJ2-6, with D possibly being TRBD1 or TRBD2 (5 bases each). There are 14 residues in the CDR3. Germline V lookup: CDR1 SEHNR, CDR2 FQNEAQ (reference sequence). DNA for the CDR3: TGTTCCAGCAGGGAGACAGCTGGGGCCAACGTCCTGACTTTC. This codes for CSSRETAGANVLTF.

The chain employs TRBV28 and TRBJ2-3, with TRBD2 identical over 10 bases. The V gene's germline CDR1 is MDHEN and CDR2 SYDVKM. This CDR3 contains 16 residues. V dropped 5 bases and J dropped 2; count of bases not matched to a gene: 7. For the CDR3, the DNA is TGTGCCAGCAGTCTTCTAGCGGGAGAAGACACAGATACGCAGTATTTT. This sequence encodes CASSLLAGEDTDTQYF.

This sequence joins TRBV13 and TRBJ2-7; 8 nucleotides agree with TRBD2. Germline lookup yields CDR1 PRHDT and CDR2 FYEKMQ (reference sequence). Losses at the gene ends were 0 bases for V and 4 bases for J; bases not matched to a gene: 2. CDR3 length: 14 amino acids. CDR3 amino acids: CASSLGGLEYEQYF. In DNA form, the CDR3 reads TGTGCCAGCAGCTTAGGGGGACTAGAGTACGAGCAGTACTTC.

This clone was seen only a few times. This rearrangement joins TRBV2 to TRBJ1-2, with a tentative D call TRBD1 (6 bases). There are 13 residues in the CDR3. CDR1 and CDR2 (germline): SNHLY, FYNNEI. The V and J ends lost 6 bases and 4 bases respectively, with 12 bases between them. The CDR3 bases are TGTGCCAGCAGATTGGGACACATCTATGGCTACACCTTC. Amino acids: CASRLGHIYGYTF.

J is TRBJ2-1 and V is TRBV13, with 7 bases aligning to TRBD2. The germline gives CDR1 PRHDT, CDR2 FYEKMQ (reference sequence). The ends lost 5 bases at V and 2 bases at J; junction bases unmatched: 6. The CDR3 sequence is 15 residues long. The CDR3 loop is CASSQASGAYNEQFF. DNA for the CDR3: TGTGCCAGCAGCCAAGCTAGCGGAGCCTACAATGAGCAGTTCTTC.

The gene calls are TRBV28 and TRBJ2-5, with 7 bases matching TRBD2. Germline V gives CDR1 MDHEN, CDR2 SYDVKM. Germline trimming cut 8 bases from V and 9 bases from J; bases unmatched to any gene: 18. CDR3 length: 15 amino acids. The CDR3 sequence is CASLKGGSVSVAQYF. In nucleotides, the CDR3 is TGTGCCAGCTTAAAGGGCGGGAGTGTATCCGTCGCCCAGTACTTC.

The chain uses TRBV7-2 and TRBJ2-3; 8 bases align to TRBD2. Looked up from germline, CDR1 is SGHTA and CDR2 is FQGNSA. V lost 1 base and J lost 4; bases outside the gene matches: 4. This CDR3 comprises 15 residues. CDR3 DNA: TGTGCCAGCAGCTTAGGAGGGCGGGAGGCAGATACGCAGTATTTT. It encodes CASSLGGREADTQYF.